A selection of T cell receptor beta chains follows, all from one sample in a study of cytomegalovirus exposure and HLA in healthy donors. The method was immunoSEQ multiplex PCR; TCRdb's version includes in-frame clones alone and lacks a portion of them. The sample holds about 70,000 clones. Source material: PBMCs. Source of these receptors: a female donor in good health and CMV-seropositive. CDR3s include the opening cysteine and the closing phenylalanine or tryptophan. D genes are given only for firm matches.

d_call | j_call | v_call | cdr3_nt | cdr3_aa
NA | TRBJ2-5 | TRBV5-1 | TGCGCCAGCAGCTTGGGGCTAGTGGAAGAGACCCAGTACTTC | CASSLGLVEETQYF
NA | TRBJ1-2 | TRBV30 | TGTGCCTGGAGTCGAACAGCCGGCTATGGCTACACCTTC | CAWSRTAGYGYTF
NA | TRBJ2-5 | TRBV7-9 | TGTGCCAGCAGCGGGCAGGGAGAGACCCAGTACTTC | CASSGQGETQYF
NA | TRBJ1-1 | TRBV7-3 | TGTGCCAGCAGCTTAACTGGCCTCCCGAACACTGAAGCTTTCTTT | CASSLTGLPNTEAFF
TRBD1 | TRBJ1-2 | TRBV28 | TGTGCCAGCAGCCTTGGACAGGACTGGGGCTACACCTTC | CASSLGQDWGYTF
NA | TRBJ2-7 | TRBV29-1 | TGCAGCGTTGAAGTCCCCGCCTACGAGCAGTACTTC | CSVEVPAYEQYF
NA | TRBJ1-1 | TRBV5-4 | TGTGCCAGCACCGAACAGGGAGGGAGCACTGAAGCTTTCTTT | CASTEQGGSTEAFF
NA | TRBJ1-4 | TRBV7-2 | TGTGCCAGCAGCCCCGCAGGGCTCGGTGAAAAACTGTTTTTT | CASSPAGLGEKLFF
NA | TRBJ1-6 | TRBV5-1 | TGCGCCAGCAGCGGGGACTCCAACGGAGGCCCCTATAATTCACCCCTCCACTTT | CASSGDSNGGPYNSPLHF
TRBD2 | TRBJ2-2 | TRBV9 | TGTGCCAGCAGCGTAGCTGGACTAGTGACCGGGGAGCTGTTTTTT | CASSVAGLVTGELFF
TRBD1 | TRBJ1-2 | TRBV7-8 | TGTGCCAGCAGCTCCGGGACAGGGACGCACCTCGCCTATGGCTACACCTTC | CASSSGTGTHLAYGYTF
TRBD1 | TRBJ1-1 | TRBV10-3 | TGTGCCATCAGTGACCCCGGGACAGCAAACACTGAAGCTTTCTTT | CAISDPGTANTEAFF
NA | TRBJ1-1 | TRBV5-1 | TGCGCCAGCAGCTTGGACAGACCGAACACTGAAGCTTTCTTT | CASSLDRPNTEAFF
NA | TRBJ2-1 | TRBV5-1 | TGCGCCAGCAGCTTAGAGGGCGGAGGATCACGGACGTACAATCCGAGATACAATGAGCAGTTCTTC | CASSLEGGGSRTYNPRYNEQFF
NA | TRBJ2-1 | TRBV5-1 | TGCGCCAGCAGCGCAGAGACTATTCCCAATGAGCAGTTCTTC | CASSAETIPNEQFF
NA | TRBJ2-5 | TRBV2 | TGTGCCAGCAGTGAAGGGCAGGAGACCCAGTACTTC | CASSEGQETQYF
TRBD2 | TRBJ2-1 | TRBV5-1 | TGCGCCAGCAGCTTGATAGCGGGCAATGAGCAGTTCTTC | CASSLIAGNEQFF
TRBD2 | TRBJ2-7 | TRBV4-2 | TGTGCCAGCAGACTTACCGGGACTAGTAACGACGAGCAGTACTTC | CASRLTGTSNDEQYF